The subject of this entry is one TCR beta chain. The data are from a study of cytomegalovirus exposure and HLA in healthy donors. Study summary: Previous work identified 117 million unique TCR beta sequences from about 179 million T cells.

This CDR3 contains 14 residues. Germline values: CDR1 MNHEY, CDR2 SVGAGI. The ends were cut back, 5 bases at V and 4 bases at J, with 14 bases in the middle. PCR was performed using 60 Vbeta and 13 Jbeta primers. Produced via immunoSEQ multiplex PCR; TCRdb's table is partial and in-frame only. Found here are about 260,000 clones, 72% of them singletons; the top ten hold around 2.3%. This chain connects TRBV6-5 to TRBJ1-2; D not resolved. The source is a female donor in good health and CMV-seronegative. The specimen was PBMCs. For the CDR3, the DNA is TGTGCCAGCAGTCCGGGGTCCAGAACCTATGGCTACACCTTC. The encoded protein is CASSPGSRTYGYTF.